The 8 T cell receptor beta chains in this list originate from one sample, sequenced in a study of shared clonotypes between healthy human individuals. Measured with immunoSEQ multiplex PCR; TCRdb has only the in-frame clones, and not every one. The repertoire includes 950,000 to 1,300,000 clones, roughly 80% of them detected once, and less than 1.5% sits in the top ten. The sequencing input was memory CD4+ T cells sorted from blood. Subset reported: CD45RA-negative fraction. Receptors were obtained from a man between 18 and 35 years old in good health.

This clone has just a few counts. The CDR3, as DNA: TGTGCCAGCAGCCCCCGGGGCGGGAGGGAAGGTGAAAAACTGTTTTTT. Amino acid sequence: CASSPRGGREGEKLFF. The chain carries TRBV11-2 and TRBJ1-4; TRBD1 might be the D (5 bases). Germline V gene sequence: CDR1 SGHAT, CDR2 FQNNGV. V was cut by 5 bases and J by 7 bases, with 20 bases left in between. The CDR3 sequence is 16 residues long.

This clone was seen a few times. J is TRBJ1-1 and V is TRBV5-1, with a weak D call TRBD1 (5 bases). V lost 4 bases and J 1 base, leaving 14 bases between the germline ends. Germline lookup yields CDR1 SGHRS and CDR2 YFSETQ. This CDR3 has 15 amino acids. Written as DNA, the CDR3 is TGCGCCAGCAGCGGAGGGACGGCGGGGAACACTGAAGCTTTCTTT. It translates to CASSGGTAGNTEAFF.

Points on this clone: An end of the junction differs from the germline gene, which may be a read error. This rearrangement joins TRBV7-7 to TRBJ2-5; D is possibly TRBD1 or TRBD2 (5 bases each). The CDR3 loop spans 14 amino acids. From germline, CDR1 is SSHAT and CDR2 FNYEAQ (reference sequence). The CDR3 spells CASSPGRTPETQYF. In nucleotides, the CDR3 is TGTGCTAGCAGCCCGGGACGGACCCCAGAGACCCAGTACTTC. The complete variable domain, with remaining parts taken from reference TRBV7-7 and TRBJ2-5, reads GAGVSQSPRYKVTKRGQDVTLRCDPISSHATLYWYQQALGQGPEFLTYFNYEAQPDKSGLPSDRFSAERPEGSISTLTIQRTEQRDSAMYRCASSPGRTPETQYFGPGTRLLVL.

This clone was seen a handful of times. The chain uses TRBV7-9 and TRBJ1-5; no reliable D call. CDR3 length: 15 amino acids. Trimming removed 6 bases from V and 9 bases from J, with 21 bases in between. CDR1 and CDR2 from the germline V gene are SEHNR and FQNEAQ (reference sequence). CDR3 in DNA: TGTGCCAGCAGTCTAGACGGACTCCCCTCTCCGCCCCAGCATTTT. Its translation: CASSLDGLPSPPQHF.

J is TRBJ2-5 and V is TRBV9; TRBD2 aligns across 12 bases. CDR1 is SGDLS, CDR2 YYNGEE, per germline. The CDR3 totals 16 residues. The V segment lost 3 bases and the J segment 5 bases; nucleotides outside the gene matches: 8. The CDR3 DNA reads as TGTGCCAGCAGCGCTCGAACTAGCGGGGGGTCTGAGACCCAGTACTTC. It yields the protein CASSARTSGGSETQYF. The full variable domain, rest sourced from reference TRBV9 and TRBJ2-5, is DSGVTQTPKHLITATGQRVTLRCSPRSGDLSVYWYQQSLDQGLQFLIQYYNGEERAKGNILERFSAQQFPDLHSELNLSSLELGDSALYFCASSARTSGGSETQYFGPGTRLLVL.

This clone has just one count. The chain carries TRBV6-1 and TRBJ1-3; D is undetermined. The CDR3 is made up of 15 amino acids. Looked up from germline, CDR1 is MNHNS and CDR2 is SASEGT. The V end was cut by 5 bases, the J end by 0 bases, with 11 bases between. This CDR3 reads CASSPELPSGNTIYF. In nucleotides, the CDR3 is TGTGCCAGCAGTCCTGAGCTCCCCTCTGGAAACACCATATATTTT.

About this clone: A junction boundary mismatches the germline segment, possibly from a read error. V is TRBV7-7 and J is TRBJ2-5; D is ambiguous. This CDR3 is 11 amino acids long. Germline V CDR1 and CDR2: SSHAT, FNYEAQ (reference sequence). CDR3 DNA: TGTGCTAGCAGCCAAATAGAGACCCAGTACTTC. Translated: CASSQIETQYF.

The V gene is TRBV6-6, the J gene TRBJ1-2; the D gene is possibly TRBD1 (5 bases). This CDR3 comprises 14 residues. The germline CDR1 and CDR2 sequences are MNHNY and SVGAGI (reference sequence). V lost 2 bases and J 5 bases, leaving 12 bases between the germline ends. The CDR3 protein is CASSYLGQHYGYTF. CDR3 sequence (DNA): TGTGCCAGCAGTTACCTCGGACAACATTATGGCTACACCTTC.